The text below deals with one TCR beta chain. The repertoire was sequenced with immunoSEQ multiplex PCR; TCRdb's copy has only in-frame clones and lacks some. Altogether some 150,000 clones are present, about four fifths being singletons, with the ten largest covering 1.5% to 2%. The CDR3 runs to 16 residues. Germline V CDR1 and CDR2: MGHRA, YSYEKL. The V segment lost 6 bases and the J segment 2 bases; nucleotides outside the gene matches: 9. This sample was included in a study of blood T cell repertoires in COVID-19. The wider study: PBMCs, B-cell-depleted T cells, or T cells provided the cDNA or gDNA that made up the material.

The sample comprised PBMCs or T cells enriched from blood (not recorded which). The TCR comes from a woman between 18 and 29 years old who had been exposed to COVID-19. The rearrangement links TRBV4-1 to TRBJ1-5; 8 bases match TRBD1. CDR3 in DNA: TGCGCCAGCAGTATTACTCAGGGGGCTGGCAATCAGCCCCAGCATTTT. Protein: CASSITQGAGNQPQHF.